The T cell receptor beta chain described here comes from a study of monozygotic twins with inflammatory bowel disease. TCR libraries each used about 4,000 ng of total RNA. TCRdb reprocessed the 5' RACE reads and reports one entry per CDR3 protein, with no DNA. The sample table sets out about 300,000 distinct CDR3 sequences. Germline CDR1 is SGHTA and CDR2 is FQGNSA. The CDR3 is 14 amino acids. The receptor comes from a human donor with ulcerative colitis or Crohn's disease, or a healthy co-twin of an affected twin (not recorded which). The sample comprised blood. This sequence joins TRBV7-2 and TRBJ2-1. The chain's CDR3 is CASSLAPLSDEQFF. The variable domain in full, completed from reference TRBV7-2 and TRBJ2-1, reads GAGVSQSPSNKVTEKGKDVELRCDPISGHTALYWYRQSLGQGLEFLIYFQGNSAPDKSGLPSDRFSAERTGGSVSTLTIQRTQQEDSAVYLCASSLAPLSDEQFFGPGTRLTVL.